This is a list of T cell receptor beta chains from one sample in a study of T cells in Graves' hyperthyroidism and ophthalmopathy. MiXCR, applied by TCRdb to the multiplex PCR reads, yields one record per CDR3 protein. The sample holds approximately 330,000 distinct CDR3 sequences, about 13% seen once. Specimen: blood. These receptors all stem from a woman between 40 and 50 years old with Graves' ophthalmopathy. The CDR3 runs from the conserved cysteine through the conserved F or W. A D gene is named only where the DNA matches it firmly. Part of the rows lack a size; the others show once, few, many or a class for expanded clones.

j_call | clone_size | v_call | d_call | cdr3_nt | cdr3_aa
TRBJ2-1 | many | TRBV27 | - | TGTGCCAGCAGGGCGGGTTCAAGCTCCTACAATGAGCAGTTCTTC | CASRAGSSSYNEQFF
TRBJ1-6 | few | TRBV3-1 | - | TGTGCCAGCAGCCAAACACAATGGTCCTATAATTCACCCCTCCACTTT | CASSQTQWSYNSPLHF
TRBJ1-1 | many | TRBV27 | - | TGTGCCGCACAATCAGGGTGGAACACTGAAGCTTTCTTT | CAAQSGWNTEAFF
TRBJ2-1 | many | TRBV24-1 | - | TGTGCCACCAGTGATTCCCAAGGTGTGGGCCTCCCCGATGAGCAGTTCTTC | CATSDSQGVGLPDEQFF
TRBJ2-5 | many | TRBV28 | TRBD2 | TGTGCCAGCAGTTCGTTTAGCGGGAGGGGGCCAGAGACCCAGTACTTC | CASSSFSGRGPETQYF
TRBJ2-1 | many | TRBV2 | TRBD2 | TGTGCCAGCAGTGAAATTGGGACGGGGGGAATCTACAATGAGCAGTTCTTC | CASSEIGTGGIYNEQFF
TRBJ1-5 | - | TRBV28 | TRBD1 | TGTGCCAGCAGTTTTCTCGGGACAGGGGAGCGTCAGCCCCAGCATTTT | CASSFLGTGERQPQHF
TRBJ2-2 | - | TRBV7-6 | TRBD2 | TGTGCCAGCAGCTTTTCGGCTAGCGGGATCGCCGGGGAGCTGTTTTTT | CASSFSASGIAGELFF
TRBJ1-6 | - | TRBV6-5 | TRBD1 | TGTGCCAGCAGTTTTGGACAGGGGTATATTCCACCCCTCCACTTT | CASSFGQGYIPPLHF
TRBJ2-2 | many | TRBV10-3 | TRBD1 | TGTGCCATCAGTCATCGACAGGGGGTGGCCGGGGAGCTGTTTTTT | CAISHRQGVAGELFF
TRBJ1-4 | few | TRBV7-9 | - | TGTGCCAGCAGCTTATCTACCGGGCCGGGAAAACTGTTTTTT | CASSLSTGPGKLFF
TRBJ2-1 | - | TRBV18 | - | TGTGCCAGCTCACCTATGAATGAGCAGTTCTTC | CASSPMNEQFF
TRBJ2-3 | many | TRBV20-1 | TRBD1 | TGCAGTGCTAGAGTCACGAGGGACAGGGGAAGGGATACGCAGTATTTT | CSARVTRDRGRDTQYF
TRBJ2-7 | many | TRBV10-3 | - | TGTGCCATCAGTGAGTTCGGAGAGCAGTACTTC | CAISEFGEQYF
TRBJ1-5 | many | TRBV24-1 | - | TGTGCCACCAGTGACACCTGGGGTCAGCCCCAGCATTTT | CATSDTWGQPQHF
TRBJ2-1 | - | TRBV11-3 | - | TGTGCCAGCAGCCCGCTAGCGAACAATGAGCAGTTCTTC | CASSPLANNEQFF
TRBJ2-2 | - | TRBV9 | TRBD1 | TGTGCCAGCAGCGTAGGGACAGGGGGCGATGGCACCGGGGAGCTGTTTTTT | CASSVGTGGDGTGELFF
TRBJ1-1 | few | TRBV5-1 | - | TGCGCCAGCAGCCTTGACGGGGGTGAAGCTTTCTTT | CASSLDGGEAFF
TRBJ2-7 | many | TRBV19 | TRBD2 | TGTGCCAGTACTGAGGCGGGAGGGCGCGAGCAGTACTTC | CASTEAGGREQYF
TRBJ2-1 | - | TRBV24-1 | TRBD2 | TGTGCCACCAGGCGGGAGGGAAACAATGAGCAGTTCTTC | CATRREGNNEQFF
TRBJ1-2 | few | TRBV7-2 | TRBD1 | TGTGCCAGCAGTCCCTCCGGGACAGGGGCCTATGGCTACACCTTC | CASSPSGTGAYGYTF
TRBJ1-1 | many | TRBV12-3/TRBV12-4 | - | TGTGCCAGCAGTTTAGTACGGGGGCGGAACACTGAAGCTTTCTTT | CASSLVRGRNTEAFF
TRBJ2-5 | many | TRBV11-2 | - | TGTGCCAGCAGCTTAGGGAACAGCAGGACCATCGAGACCCAGTACTTC | CASSLGNSRTIETQYF
TRBJ1-2 | - | TRBV29-1 | - | TGCAGCGTTGGATCGGGGCTGGGTGGCTACACCTTC | CSVGSGLGGYTF
TRBJ2-5 | many | TRBV27 | - | TGTGCCAGCAGGTTGGGGGAGACCCAGTACTTC | CASRLGETQYF
TRBJ2-3 | many | TRBV7-2 | - | TGTGCCAGCAGCTCCCGGGTTTTGGTGTCAGATACGCAGTATTTT | CASSSRVLVSDTQYF
TRBJ2-1 | many | TRBV12-3/TRBV12-4 | TRBD2 | TGTGCCAGCAGCCGCCGGACCCTAGCGGGGGGTACCAATGATCAGTTCTTC | CASSRRTLAGGTNDQFF
TRBJ2-1 | many | TRBV29-1 | - | TGCAGCGTCAAGAGGACGGGGGTTTACAATGAGCAGTTCTTC | CSVKRTGVYNEQFF
TRBJ2-6 | - | TRBV6-1 | - | TGTGCCAGCAGGGGAGGGGGCGTATCTGGGGCCAACGTCCTGACTTTC | CASRGGGVSGANVLTF
TRBJ2-5 | many | TRBV5-8 | - | TGTGCCAGCAGCTTGGAGGGACACAGCCAAGAGACCCAGTACTTC | CASSLEGHSQETQYF
TRBJ2-3 | many | TRBV10-2 | TRBD2 | TGCGCCAGCAAATCTAGCGGGGGGGCCCCAGATACGCAGTATTTT | CASKSSGGAPDTQYF
TRBJ1-1 | many | TRBV20-1 | TRBD1 | TGCAGTGCCGACAGGGCTTCTGAAGCTTTCTTT | CSADRASEAFF
TRBJ2-7 | many | TRBV20-1 | TRBD2 | TGCAGTGCTCTAAGGGCGGGACTAGCCTACGAGCAGTACTTC | CSALRAGLAYEQYF
TRBJ2-3 | many | TRBV24-1 | TRBD2 | TGTGCCACCAGTCGAGCGGGATTCACAGATACGCAGTATTTT | CATSRAGFTDTQYF
TRBJ2-1 | - | TRBV20-1 | - | TGCAGTGCTAGAGATCCCGGGACATGGTCTGCCAATGAGCAGTTCTTC | CSARDPGTWSANEQFF
TRBJ1-5 | many | TRBV25-1 | TRBD1 | TGTGCCAGCAGTGGAGGACAGGGGCCCAATCAGCCCCAGCATTTT | CASSGGQGPNQPQHF
TRBJ2-7 | - | TRBV7-8 | TRBD2 | TGTGCCAGCAGAAGGGGCGGGAGCTCCTACGAGCAGTACTTC | CASRRGGSSYEQYF
TRBJ1-3 | - | TRBV6-5 | - | TGTGCCAGCAGTTACCTCAGGGACTACCTTCGGAACACCATATATTTT | CASSYLRDYLRNTIYF
TRBJ2-1 | many | TRBV27 | TRBD2 | TGTGCCAGCAGTCCACCCTCTAGTTGGGGGAGGGCCTACAATGAGCAGTTCTTC | CASSPPSSWGRAYNEQFF
TRBJ2-3 | many | TRBV6-1 | - | TGTGCCAGCAGTACCCCCCCTAGCGCAGATACGCAGTATTTT | CASSTPPSADTQYF
TRBJ2-1 | - | TRBV4-2 | TRBD2 | TGTGCCAGCAGCCAAGAGTCTAGCGGGAGGGAAGACCGTGAGCAGTTCTTC | CASSQESSGREDREQFF
TRBJ1-4 | - | TRBV18 | - | TGTGCCAGCTCATCCAGGACTAATGAAAAACTGTTTTTT | CASSSRTNEKLFF